Included here is one T cell receptor (beta chain) sequence, with context. The antigen remains undetermined. Nominally healthy donors provided the samples, though records likely missed some immune exposures. 60 Vbeta and 13 Jbeta primers were used in PCR. Sequenced by immunoSEQ multiplex PCR; TCRdb stores in-frame clones only, minus some. The sample holds approximately 75,000 clones. This record belongs to a study of cytomegalovirus exposure and HLA in healthy donors. Study details: Researchers previously reported finding 117 million unique TCR beta sequences from approximately 200 million T cells. Study observations and caveats: Several of the most significant clusters appeared, in a later analysis, to be linked to common viral pathogens. TCR beta V- and J-gene trimming was later associated with a missense DCLRE1C variant.

With V trimmed by 4 bases and J by 5 bases, 3 bases remained unmatched. CDR3 length equals 14 residues. The V gene's germline CDR1 is SGHAT and CDR2 FQNNGV. Sequencing was done on a sample of PBMCs. The origin of this receptor is a man aged 40-55 years in good health and CMV-seronegative. The V gene is TRBV11-2, the J gene TRBJ2-3; TRBD2 aligns across 10 bases. CDR3 sequence (DNA): TGTGCCAGCAGCTCGGGACTAGCGATAGATACGCAGTATTTT. Protein: CASSSGLAIDTQYF.